The next 13 T cell receptor beta chains were all read from a single sample in a study of OX40 agonist ivuxolimab in advanced cancers. Repertoires were generated with immunoSEQ multiplex PCR, while TCRdb's copy carries only in-frame clones and drops some. Among 45,000 to 60,000 clones, roughly 80% were seen once, and the ten largest hold more than 2.5%. This specimen was CD4+ or CD8+ T cells sorted from blood, taken in a trial of the OX40 agonist ivuxolimab. Every receptor here comes from an adult with an advanced solid tumor such as melanoma, head and neck, liver or kidney cancer.

This rearrangement joins TRBV4-1 to TRBJ2-3, with 8 nucleotides matching TRBD2. CDR1 and CDR2 (germline): MGHRA, YSYEKL. The V segment lost 6 bases and the J segment 5 bases; nucleotides outside the gene matches: 4. The CDR3 length is 13 residues. The CDR3 coding sequence is TGCGCCAGCAGTCGCCTAGCGGGAGATACGCAGTATTTT. Amino acids: CASSRLAGDTQYF.

The rearrangement joins TRBV6-1 to TRBJ2-1, with TRBD2 identical over 8 bases. After removal of 4 bases from V and 5 bases from J, the junction contained 10 bases not matched to a gene. Germline CDR1 is MNHNS and CDR2 is SASEGT. This CDR3 contains 16 residues. The chain's CDR3 is CASSAFGAGGHNEQFF. The CDR3 bases are TGTGCCAGCAGTGCCTTCGGGGCGGGAGGTCACAATGAGCAGTTCTTC.

This clone was seen a single time. CDR3 nucleotide sequence: TGTGCCTGGAGTACGGCGGAGGCCGGAGAGCAGTACTTC. This sequence encodes CAWSTAEAGEQYF. V gene TRBV30 combines with J gene TRBJ2-7, with D perhaps TRBD2 (5 bases). Trimming stripped 2 bases from V and 7 bases from J, with 15 bases between. Per the germline V gene, CDR1 is GTSNPN and CDR2 is SVGIG (reference sequence). CDR3 length equals 13 residues.

This clone was observed a few times. The genes are TRBV9 and TRBJ2-2, with D perhaps matching TRBD1 or TRBD2 (7 bases each). Per germline, CDR1 SGDLS and CDR2 YYNGEE. The CDR3 contains 16 residues. V was pared by 0 bases and J by 3 bases, with 12 bases between. The CDR3 here is CASSVVSGGDTGELFF. The CDR3 nucleotides read TGTGCCAGCAGCGTAGTGTCAGGGGGGGACACCGGGGAGCTGTTTTTT.

The J gene is TRBJ2-7, the V gene TRBV6-1; TRBD1 matches 10 bases. Germline CDR1 reads MNHNS; CDR2 reads SASEGT. J lost 2 bases, V lost 6 bases, and 4 bases had no gene match. The CDR3 contains 14 residues. The CDR3 spells CASSRQGAAYEQYF. In DNA, the CDR3 is TGTGCCAGCAGCCGACAGGGGGCCGCCTACGAGCAGTACTTC.

This sequence joins TRBV5-1 and TRBJ2-7; D is unclear. V lost 1 base, J lost 3 bases, and 8 bases lay in between. The CDR3 is made up of 13 amino acids. CDR1 SGHRS and CDR2 YFSETQ come from the germline V gene. Here the CDR3 reads CASSLQGVYEQYF. The CDR3 DNA reads as TGCGCCAGCAGCTTGCAAGGAGTCTACGAGCAGTACTTC.

The chain links TRBV29-1 to TRBJ1-1; D gene ambiguous. The CDR3 runs to 12 residues. The germline V gene has CDR1 SQVTM and CDR2 ANQGSEA. V lost 0 bases, J lost 4 bases, and 6 bases lay in between. CDR3 in amino acids: CSVEEWGTEAFF. The CDR3 DNA follows: TGCAGCGTTGAAGAATGGGGCACTGAAGCTTTCTTT.

Details on this clone: Germline is not matched at one junction end, which may reflect a read error. As DNA, the CDR3 is TGTGCCAGCAGCCCCGGGACTAGCGGGAACTCCGGGGAGCTGTTTTTT. Protein: CASSPGTSGNSGELFF. The rearrangement joins TRBV5-4 to TRBJ2-2; 13 nucleotides agree with TRBD2. The CDR3 is 16 residues long. Germline CDR1 SGHNT, CDR2 YYREEE (reference sequence).

The chain combines TRBV2 with TRBJ1-4; 7 nucleotides match TRBD1. The CDR3 length is 15 residues. Germline V lookup: CDR1 SNHLY, CDR2 FYNNEI. V gave up 5 bases and J gave up 1 base; unmatched junction bases: 4. CDR3 DNA: TGTGCCAGCAGTCTATACAGGGGAACTAATGAAAAACTGTTTTTT. Its protein product is CASSLYRGTNEKLFF.

The V gene is TRBV9, the J gene TRBJ2-3; the D is unclear. This CDR3 is 14 amino acids long. V dropped 6 bases and J dropped 0 bases, with 11 bases sitting between them. Germline CDR1 reads SGDLS; CDR2 reads YYNGEE. The CDR3 nucleotides are TGTGCCAGCACCATAACCCCTAGCACAGATACGCAGTATTTT. It is translated as CASTITPSTDTQYF.

This chain links TRBV6-5 with TRBJ1-1, with TRBD1 matching 7 bases. CDR1 is MNHEY and CDR2 is SVGAGI in the germline V gene. This CDR3 contains 14 residues. V trimming: 7 bases; J trimming: 3 bases; junction bases outside the gene matches: 8. The CDR3 loop is CASTWTGGDTEAFF. The CDR3 DNA follows: TGTGCCAGCACCTGGACAGGTGGTGACACTGAAGCTTTCTTT.

J is TRBJ2-7 and V is TRBV21-1; TRBD2 is the table's D call and was not checked against the DNA. TRBV21-1 counts as a pseudogene. The length of the CDR3 is 16 residues. This CDR3 reads CASSNHRHRWKREQYF. The CDR3 coding sequence is TGTGCCAGCAGCAATCACCGGCACCGATGGAAGCGCGAGCAGTACTTC.

The chain joins TRBV11-2 to TRBJ1-3; TRBD1 is a possible D gene (5 bases). Trimming removed 6 bases at V and 3 bases at J, with 15 bases between. The CDR3 has 15 residues. Germline assignment: CDR1 SGHAT and CDR2 FQNNGV. The CDR3 is CASSQRFGGGNTIYF. CDR3 coding DNA: TGTGCCAGCAGTCAGCGCTTTGGGGGTGGAAACACCATATATTTT.